This T cell receptor beta chain was recovered during a study of T-cell reconstitution after alpha-beta-depleted transplantation in children. Study outcomes and limitations: TCRbeta diversity was high at day 60 in some patients (a result of surviving recipient T cells and thymic progenitors). Two months or so post-transplant, alpha-beta T cells reportedly derived from several hundred expanded graft clones. It was newly produced T cells that mostly accounted for T-cell counts and diversity one year after transplant.

Unique molecular identifiers featured in how the TCRbeta library was prepared. TCRdb re-called the PCR reads through MiXCR, storing one row per CDR3 protein. This sample carries more than 85,000 distinct CDR3 sequences, around 6.1% of them seen once, and the ten largest clones take more than 5.5%. Turning to this clonotype: Antigen specificity is unknown.

Specimen: PBMCs, mostly from graft donor cells, collected 60 days after TCRalphabeta/CD19-depleted stem cell transplant. This clonotype was sampled from a female patient aged 2 to 10 who had a stem cell transplant for Fanconi anemia, so the T cells may come from the graft donor.

CDR3 residues: CASRLGQRNTEAFF. CDR3 DNA sequence: TGTGCCAGCAGACTGGGACAGCGGAACACTGAAGCTTTCTTT. This chain joins TRBV28 and TRBJ1-1, with TRBD1 identical over 7 bases. V shed 6 bases and J 1 base; nucleotides not matched to a gene: 5. Per the germline V gene, CDR1 is MDHEN and CDR2 is SYDVKM. This CDR3 is 14 amino acids long.